The 3 T cell receptor beta chains given below trace back to one sample, sequenced in a study of cytomegalovirus exposure and HLA in healthy donors. The PCR contained 60 Vbeta and 13 Jbeta primers. The protocol was immunoSEQ multiplex PCR, while the TCRdb copy is restricted to in-frame clones and leaves out a portion. The sample holds some 94,000 clones, around 77% seen once. Sequencing was carried out using PBMCs. The receptors were gathered from a man aged 40-49 years in good health and CMV-seronegative.

This sequence joins TRBV5-6 and TRBJ1-5; D not certain. CDR1 and CDR2 from the germline V gene are SGHDT and YYEEEE. The CDR3 consists of 15 residues. Trimming took 0 bases from V and 0 from J, leaving 7 bases between them. In DNA form, the CDR3 reads TGTGCCAGCAGCTTGGACAGTCTTAGCAATCAGCCCCAGCATTTT. Protein product: CASSLDSLSNQPQHF.

This clone appeared a single time. The same CDR3 is also encoded by other DNA sequences in this sample. This chain links TRBV4-1 with TRBJ1-1, with 9 bases lining up with TRBD1. The CDR3 has 16 residues. The V and J ends lost 5 bases and 0 bases, in that order; junction bases with no gene match: 7. Per the germline V gene, CDR1 is MGHRA and CDR2 is YSYEKL. The DNA for the CDR3 is TGCGCCAGCAGCAAGGGACAGGGCCAGGTGAACACTGAAGCTTTCTTT. Residues: CASSKGQGQVNTEAFF.

J is TRBJ2-7 and V is TRBV30; 9 nucleotides match TRBD1. From germline, CDR1 is GTSNPN and CDR2 SVGIG (reference sequence). This CDR3 contains 14 residues. J gave up 4 bases and V 5 bases, and 9 bases lay outside the gene matches. Here the CDR3 DNA reads TGTGCCTGGGACCGGGACAGGGTATCTTACGAGCAGTACTTC. Translated: CAWDRDRVSYEQYF.